This T cell receptor (beta chain) was sequenced for a study of cytomegalovirus exposure and HLA in healthy donors. Study results and caveats: Later, an analysis found that common viral pathogens appeared to be linked with several of the most significant clusters. Most TCR sequences showed up rarely, but some public TCRs showed up in many donors.

From germline, CDR1 is MDHEN and CDR2 SYDVKM. The CDR3 loop spans 14 amino acids. The germline V and J ends were trimmed by 7 bases and 0 bases, with 12 bases remaining between them. It was with 60 Vbeta and 13 Jbeta primers that the PCR ran. Some clones are missing from TCRdb's copy, which holds only in-frame ones; the method was immunoSEQ multiplex PCR. The sample holds tens of thousands of clones; about four fifths are singletons and the top ten take 1.9%. A note on this clone: Its specificity is unknown.

This TCR came from a woman younger than 45 in good health and CMV-seronegative. Sequencing input: PBMCs. V is TRBV28 and J is TRBJ1-1, with D possibly matching TRBD1 (5 bases). The CDR3: CASTPGGMNTEAFF. CDR3 coding DNA: TGTGCCAGCACCCCCGGGGGTATGAACACTGAAGCTTTCTTT.